This T cell receptor beta chain derives from a study of blood T cells in healthy people across ages. Primers used in a second PCR of roughly 6 to 12 cycles were a sample-barcoded 5' primer and a J-beta primer mix. Each CDR3 protein is one row after TCRdb ran MiXCR on the 5' RACE reads. The data hold 1.2 million to 1.5 million distinct CDR3 sequences, with approximately 59% observed a single time. There are 16 residues in the CDR3. Trimming pared 1 base from V and 3 bases from J, leaving 12 bases between. Germline CDR1 is LGHNA and CDR2 is YSLEER. Donors were healthy Caucasian individuals from Russia aged roughly 6 to 95.

The chain employs TRBV4-3 and TRBJ2-2; maybe TRBD2 (6 bases). Sequencing was performed on blood. The sequence was collected from a man aged 18 to 29 in good health. The chain's CDR3 is CASSQGPSGYTGELFF. The CDR3 coding sequence is TGCGCCAGCAGCCAAGGTCCCAGCGGGTACACCGGGGAGCTGTTTTTT.